The TCR beta chain under discussion was sequenced for a study of OX40 agonist ivuxolimab in advanced cancers. V dropped 1 base and J dropped 1 base, with 10 bases sitting between them. The CDR3 contains 15 residues. The germline CDR1 and CDR2 sequences are SGHTA and FQGNSA. Sequenced by immunoSEQ multiplex PCR; TCRdb stores in-frame clones only, minus some. The sample lists about 81,000 clones, more than 80% occurring once. Only one count was recorded for this clone. This material consisted of CD4+ or CD8+ T cells sorted from blood, taken in a trial of the OX40 agonist ivuxolimab. The genes are TRBV7-2 and TRBJ1-1, with D unclear. The TCR originated in an adult with an advanced solid tumor such as melanoma, head and neck, liver or kidney cancer. The CDR3 bases are TGTGCCAGCAGCTTAGATATGGCAGGGAACACTGAAGCTTTCTTT. It translates to CASSLDMAGNTEAFF. Complete variable domain (other parts from reference TRBV7-2 and TRBJ1-1): GAGVSQSPSNKVTEKGKDVELRCDPISGHTALYWYRQSLGQGLEFLIYFQGNSAPDKSGLPSDRFSAERTGGSVSTLTIQRTQQEDSAVYLCASSLDMAGNTEAFFGQGTRLTVV.